The TCR beta chain under discussion was sequenced for a study of T and B cells in COVID-19 patients. Overall study findings and caveats: No sequencing was yet done of CD4+, regulatory or CD8+ subsets, or of SARS-CoV-2-responsive or tetramer+ sorted cells.

From blood, roughly 250-550 ng of genomic DNA served as TRB template. This clonotype turned up a few times. What it recognizes is unknown. This CDR3 region has 11 residues. V shed 3 bases, J shed 6 bases, and the junction held 1 base outside the gene matches. Germline V CDR1 and CDR2: GTSNPN, SVGIG (reference sequence). BIOMED2 TRB-A/B primer pools were used in multiplex TRB PCR. MiXCR, run by TCRdb on the multiplex PCR reads, gives a single entry per CDR3 protein. The table lists thousands of distinct CDR3 sequences, approximately 37% of them singletons. This sequence joins TRBV30 and TRBJ1-1; TRBD1 aligns across 7 bases. Sequenced sample: blood. This receptor was identified in a human donor with active COVID-19. The CDR3 DNA sequence: TGTGCCTGGAGCGACAGGGCTGAAGCTTTCTTT. Amino acids: CAWSDRAEAFF.